This T cell receptor (beta chain) is drawn from a study of T cells in Graves' hyperthyroidism and ophthalmopathy. RNA transcripts gave rise to amplified TCR beta CDR3 regions. Using the HTBI primer set, a first-round RT-PCR was run on the TCR CDR3. MiXCR, applied by TCRdb to the multiplex PCR reads, yields one record per CDR3 protein. The table includes roughly 500,000 distinct CDR3 sequences, over 45% detected once. The TCR comes from an adult woman with Graves' disease, either hyperthyroidism or ophthalmopathy (not recorded which). Sequencing was carried out using peripheral blood or thyroid tissue (not recorded which).

The DNA of the CDR3 is TGTGCCATCAGTCAAGGACTGAGCTCTGGAAACACCATATATTTT. Translating it yields CAISQGLSSGNTIYF. The chain has TRBV10-3 and TRBJ1-3, with D unresolved. Germline V gene data show CDR1 as ENHRY and CDR2 as SYGVKD. The V gene lost 5 bases and the J gene lost 0 bases, with 11 bases spanning the gap. The CDR3 has 15 residues.